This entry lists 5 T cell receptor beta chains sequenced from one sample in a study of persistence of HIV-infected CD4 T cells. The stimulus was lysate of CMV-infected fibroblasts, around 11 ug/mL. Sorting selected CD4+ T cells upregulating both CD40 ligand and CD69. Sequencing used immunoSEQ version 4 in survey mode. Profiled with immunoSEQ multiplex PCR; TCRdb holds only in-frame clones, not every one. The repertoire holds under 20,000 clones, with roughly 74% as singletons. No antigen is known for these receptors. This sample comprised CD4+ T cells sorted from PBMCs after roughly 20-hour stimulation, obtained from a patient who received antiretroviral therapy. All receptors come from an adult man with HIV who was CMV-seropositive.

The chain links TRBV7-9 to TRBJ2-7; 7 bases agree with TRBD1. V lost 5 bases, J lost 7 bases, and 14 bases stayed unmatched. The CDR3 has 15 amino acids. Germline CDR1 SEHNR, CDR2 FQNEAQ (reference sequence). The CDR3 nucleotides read TGTGCCAGCAGCCGGCCTTCGACAGGGCCCCTAGAGCAGTACTTC. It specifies CASSRPSTGPLEQYF.

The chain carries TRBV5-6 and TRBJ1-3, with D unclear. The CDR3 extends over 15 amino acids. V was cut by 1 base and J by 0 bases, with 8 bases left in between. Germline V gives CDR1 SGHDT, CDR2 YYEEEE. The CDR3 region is CASSLSGSSGNTIYF. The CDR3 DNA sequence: TGTGCCAGCAGCTTGAGCGGAAGCTCTGGAAACACCATATATTTT.

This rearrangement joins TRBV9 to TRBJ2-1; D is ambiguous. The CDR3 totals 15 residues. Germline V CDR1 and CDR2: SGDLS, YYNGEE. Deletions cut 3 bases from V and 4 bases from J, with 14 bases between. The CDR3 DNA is TGTGCCAGCAGCGCGAGTTCAAATGGGTACAATGAGCAGTTCTTC. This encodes CASSASSNGYNEQFF.

Here the CDR3 reads CASTGAVYGYTF. Written as DNA, the CDR3 is TGTGCCAGCACTGGGGCGGTCTATGGCTACACCTTC. The V call is TRBV5-4, the J call TRBJ1-2, with a possible D match to TRBD1 (5 bases). V lost 6 bases to trimming and J lost 4 bases, with 10 bases between them. Germline assignment: CDR1 SGHNT and CDR2 YYREEE (reference sequence). The CDR3 contains 12 residues.

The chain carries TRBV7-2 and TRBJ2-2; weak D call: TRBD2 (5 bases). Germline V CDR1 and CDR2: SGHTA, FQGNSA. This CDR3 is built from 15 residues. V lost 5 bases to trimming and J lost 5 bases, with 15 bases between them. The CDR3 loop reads CASSPGLIRTGELFF. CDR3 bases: TGTGCCAGCAGCCCAGGACTGATCCGGACCGGGGAGCTGTTTTTT. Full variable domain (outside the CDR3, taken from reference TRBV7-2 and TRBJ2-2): GAGVSQSPSNKVTEKGKDVELRCDPISGHTALYWYRQSLGQGLEFLIYFQGNSAPDKSGLPSDRFSAERTGGSVSTLTIQRTQQEDSAVYLCASSPGLIRTGELFFGEGSRLTVL.